These T cell receptor beta chains were read from a single sample in a study of T cell repertoires in cytomegalovirus infection. MiXCR, applied by TCRdb to the reads, yields one record per CDR3 protein. In the table there are about 890,000 distinct CDR3 sequences, 30% to 40% of which are singletons. What these receptors recognize is not known. Sequenced material: cultured CD8+ T cells from PBMCs, taken from culture after CMV antigen stimulation. These receptors were taken from a human donor in good health (CMV status not recorded). Some clones in this sample may be carry-over from other donors' samples. The CDR3 runs from the conserved cysteine through the conserved F or W. A D gene is named only where the DNA matches it firmly. Only part of the rows carry a size: once, few, many, or a class if the clone is expanded.

17,TRBJ2-2,TRBV5-1,NA,TRBD2,CASSFRTSGANTGELFF,TGCGCCAGCAGCTTTCGGACTAGCGGGGCCAACACCGGGGAGCTGTTTTTT
17,TRBJ2-2,TRBV7-9,NA,TRBD1,CASSLPGGQPNTGELFF,TGTGCCAGCAGCTTACCAGGGGGACAGCCGAACACCGGGGAGCTGTTTTTT
13,TRBJ1-1,TRBV7-9,many,TRBD1,CASSGTGVSVAFF,TGTGCCAGCAGCGGGACAGGGGTGTCGGTAGCTTTCTTT
14,TRBJ2-7,TRBV19,once,NA,CASSIDPGQGEQYF,TGTGCCAGTAGTATAGACCCAGGACAAGGGGAGCAGTACTTC
15,TRBJ2-5,TRBV7-3,NA,NA,CASSPWGRVAETQYF,TGTGCCAGCAGCCCGTGGGGTAGGGTAGCGGAGACCCAGTACTTC
18,TRBJ1-2,TRBV7-9,few,NA,CASTRKRYRPGQEYGYTF,TGTGCCAGCACCCGAAAAAGGTATAGGCCGGGGCAAGAATATGGCTACACCTTC
16,TRBJ1-2,TRBV28,NA,TRBD1,CASSPGTGGRVYGYTF,TGTGCCAGCAGTCCCGGGACAGGGGGAAGGGTCTATGGCTACACCTTC
18,TRBJ2-3,TRBV7-8,NA,TRBD2,CASSLAFEIAGNTDTQYF,TGTGCCAGCAGCTTAGCGTTTGAAATAGCGGGAAACACAGATACGCAGTATTTT
14,TRBJ2-5,TRBV7-8,many,NA,CASSSTGEQETQYF,TGTGCCAGCAGCTCGACAGGTGAACAAGAGACCCAGTACTTC
14,TRBJ1-1,TRBV9,NA,NA,CASSVSGVNTEAFF,TGTGCCAGCAGCGTGTCCGGAGTGAACACTGAAGCTTTCTTT
14,TRBJ1-1,TRBV19,NA,NA,CASKGTGWDTEAFF,TGTGCCAGTAAGGGTACAGGATGGGACACTGAAGCTTTCTTT
17,TRBJ2-7,TRBV6-5,few,NA,CASSYAGHRPGSYEQYF,TGTGCCAGCAGTTACGCTGGACACCGCCCTGGCTCCTACGAGCAGTACTTC
13,TRBJ2-1,TRBV12-3/TRBV12-4,NA,NA,CVTHGGTNNEQFF,TGTGTCACCCATGGCGGGACCAACAATGAGCAGTTCTTC
15,TRBJ2-1,TRBV10-3,NA,NA,CAIRLTADRNNEQFF,TGTGCCATCAGACTCACCGCGGACAGAAACAATGAGCAGTTCTTC
15,TRBJ2-5,TRBV28,few,TRBD1,CASNPGQAYQETQYF,TGTGCCAGCAACCCGGGACAGGCGTACCAAGAGACCCAGTACTTC
15,TRBJ1-4,TRBV7-9,NA,NA,CASTQISGGNEKLFF,TGTGCCAGCACCCAAATTTCCGGGGGCAATGAAAAACTGTTTTTT
12,TRBJ2-7,TRBV7-9,few,NA,CASSLVSHEQYF,TGTGCCAGCAGCTTAGTTAGCCACGAGCAGTACTTC
13,TRBJ1-2,TRBV27,NA,NA,CASSLFRDYGYTF,TGTGCCAGCAGTTTATTCAGGGACTATGGCTACACCTTC
15,TRBJ1-1,TRBV28,NA,TRBD1,CASSRWTGSNTEAFF,TGTGCCAGCAGTCGCTGGACAGGGTCGAACACTGAAGCTTTCTTT
22,TRBJ2-1,TRBV20-1,NA,TRBD2,CSARGLLAGGRFPLGSYNEQFF,TGCAGTGCTAGAGGTCTGTTAGCGGGGGGGCGTTTTCCATTAGGGTCCTACAATGAGCAGTTCTTC
16,TRBJ2-1,TRBV2,few,TRBD1,CASSERDRGHRNEQFF,TGTGCCAGCAGTGAACGGGACAGGGGGCACCGAAATGAGCAGTTCTTC
14,TRBJ2-1,TRBV3-1,few,NA,CASSQGRMANERFF,TGTGCCAGCAGCCAAGGCCGGATGGCCAACGAGCGGTTCTTC
14,TRBJ1-1,TRBV10-3,NA,NA,CAISESHNFFMAFF,TGTGCCATCAGTGAGTCGCATAACTTTTTCATGGCTTTCTTT
15,TRBJ1-1,TRBV6-2/TRBV6-3,NA,NA,CASSYSSKGRAEAFF,TGTGCCAGCAGTTACTCGAGTAAGGGGCGGGCTGAAGCTTTCTTT
18,TRBJ1-4,TRBV7-2,many,NA,CASSLGWVDGATNEKLFF,TGTGCCAGCAGCTTAGGTTGGGTTGACGGTGCAACTAATGAAAAACTGTTTTTT
16,TRBJ1-5,TRBV6-2/TRBV6-3,few,NA,CASSYSRQGGNQPQHF,TGTGCCAGCAGTTACTCGCGTCAGGGAGGCAATCAGCCCCAGCATTTT
15,TRBJ2-3,TRBV7-9,few,NA,CASSLTRVKTDTQYF,TGTGCCAGCAGCTTAACCAGGGTGAAGACAGATACGCAGTATTTT
12,TRBJ1-2,TRBV6-2/TRBV6-3,few,NA,CASQGSVYGYTF,TGTGCCAGCCAGGGGTCGGTATATGGCTACACCTTC
16,TRBJ2-6,TRBV18,few,NA,CASPERGESGANVLTF,TGTGCCAGCCCCGAGAGGGGCGAGTCTGGGGCCAACGTCCTGACTTTC
12,TRBJ1-1,TRBV6-6,few,NA,CASREVSLEAFF,TGTGCCTCTAGGGAGGTAAGCCTTGAAGCTTTCTTT
16,TRBJ2-1,TRBV6-1,few,TRBD1,CASSEVGTGPYNEQFF,TGTGCCAGCAGTGAAGTGGGGACAGGACCCTACAATGAGCAGTTCTTC
14,TRBJ2-3,TRBV27,few,NA,CASRLSSEVDTQYF,TGTGCCAGCAGACTATCGAGTGAGGTTGATACGCAGTATTTT
14,TRBJ2-2,TRBV7-3,NA,NA,CVSRGLDPPGELFF,TGTGTCAGCAGAGGACTCGATCCCCCCGGGGAGCTGTTTTTT
11,TRBJ1-1,TRBV6-1,NA,NA,CATQTGTEAFF,TGTGCCACCCAGACGGGCACTGAAGCTTTCTTT
18,TRBJ2-5,TRBV5-4,NA,NA,CASSLDLDNAGRGETQYF,TGTGCCAGCAGCTTGGACTTGGACAACGCAGGGCGTGGAGAGACCCAGTACTTC
16,TRBJ2-1,TRBV11-2,NA,NA,CASSSPRELNNYEQFF,TGTGCCAGCAGCTCCCCCCGGGAGTTAAACAACTATGAGCAGTTCTTC
14,TRBJ1-2,TRBV7-2,many,TRBD1,CASSPETGYYGYTF,TGTGCCAGCAGCCCGGAGACAGGGTATTATGGCTACACCTTC
16,TRBJ2-3,TRBV11-3,few,TRBD1,CASSPGQLRGGDTQYF,TGTGCCAGCAGCCCGGGACAGCTAAGAGGTGGAGATACGCAGTATTTT
17,TRBJ1-1,TRBV4-1,NA,TRBD1,CASSQDGETGWNTEAFF,TGCGCCAGCAGCCAAGATGGGGAGACAGGGTGGAACACTGAAGCTTTCTTT
16,TRBJ1-6,TRBV7-2,few,NA,CASSLGRWGGVSPLHF,TGTGCCAGCAGCTTAGGAAGGTGGGGGGGTGTTTCACCCCTCCACTTT
11,TRBJ2-1,TRBV11-1,few,NA,CASSLYDEQFF,TGTGCCAGCAGCTTGTACGATGAGCAGTTCTTC
13,TRBJ1-1,TRBV10-3,NA,NA,CAIQDVSNTEAFF,TGTGCCATCCAGGACGTCTCGAACACTGAAGCTTTCTTT
17,TRBJ2-7,TRBV7-2,NA,TRBD1,CASSLVGWDRGKYEQYF,TGTGCCAGCAGCTTAGTGGGGTGGGACAGGGGGAAATACGAGCAGTACTTC
19,TRBJ2-3,TRBV7-2,few,TRBD2,CASQHPGTSGVASTDTQYF,TGTGCCAGCCAACATCCCGGGACTAGCGGGGTCGCTAGCACAGATACGCAGTATTTT
12,TRBJ1-1,TRBV29-1,few,TRBD1,CSVGTGAPEAFF,TGCAGCGTGGGGACAGGGGCACCGGAAGCTTTCTTT
16,TRBJ2-7,TRBV7-9,many,NA,CASSAAGRPRTYEQYF,TGTGCCAGCAGCGCGGCGGGGCGGCCGAGAACCTACGAGCAGTACTTC
15,TRBJ2-5,TRBV27,NA,NA,CASSFLGQIEETQYF,TGTGCCAGCAGTTTCTTAGGTCAGATTGAAGAGACCCAGTACTTC
14,TRBJ1-3,TRBV2,NA,NA,CASSEEAFGNTIYF,TGTGCCAGCAGTGAAGAAGCCTTCGGAAACACCATATATTTT
13,TRBJ2-1,TRBV9,NA,TRBD2,CASSKPGGDEQFF,TGTGCCAGCAGCAAACCGGGGGGGGATGAGCAGTTCTTC
18,TRBJ2-5,TRBV7-9,NA,TRBD1,CASSSLSRETGRQETQYF,TGTGCCAGCAGCTCACTTAGTAGAGAGACAGGGCGCCAAGAGACCCAGTACTTC
17,TRBJ1-1,TRBV5-1,once,TRBD1,CASSLILGQTLNTEAFF,TGCGCCAGCAGCTTGATATTGGGACAGACATTGAACACTGAAGCTTTCTTT